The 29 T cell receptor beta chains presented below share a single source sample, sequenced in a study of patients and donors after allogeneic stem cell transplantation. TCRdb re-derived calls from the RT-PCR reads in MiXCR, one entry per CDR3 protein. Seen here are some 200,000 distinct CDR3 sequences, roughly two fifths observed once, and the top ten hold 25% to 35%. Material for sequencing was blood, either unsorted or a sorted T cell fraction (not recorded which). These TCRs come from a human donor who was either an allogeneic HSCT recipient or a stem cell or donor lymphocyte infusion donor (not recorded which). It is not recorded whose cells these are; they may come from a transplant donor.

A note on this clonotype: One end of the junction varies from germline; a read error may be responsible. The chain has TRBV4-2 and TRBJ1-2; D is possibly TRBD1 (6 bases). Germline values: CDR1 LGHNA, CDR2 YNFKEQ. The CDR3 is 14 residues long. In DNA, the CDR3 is TGTGCCAGCAGCGAAGATTCCGGGGGCAGTGGCTACACCTTC. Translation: CASSEDSGGSGYTF.

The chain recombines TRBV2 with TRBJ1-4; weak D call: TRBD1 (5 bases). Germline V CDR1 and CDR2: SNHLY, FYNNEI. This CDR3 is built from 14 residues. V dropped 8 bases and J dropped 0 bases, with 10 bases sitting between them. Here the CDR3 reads CASGQGPTNEKLFF. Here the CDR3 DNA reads TGTGCCAGCGGGCAGGGACCAACTAATGAAAAACTGTTTTTT.

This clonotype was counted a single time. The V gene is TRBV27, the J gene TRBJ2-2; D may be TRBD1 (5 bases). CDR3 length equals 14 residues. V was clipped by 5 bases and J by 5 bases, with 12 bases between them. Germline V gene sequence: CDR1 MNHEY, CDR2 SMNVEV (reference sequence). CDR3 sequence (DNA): TGTGCCAGCAGTCTCTTAGGGGCGACCGGGGAGCTGTTTTTT. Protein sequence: CASSLLGATGELFF.

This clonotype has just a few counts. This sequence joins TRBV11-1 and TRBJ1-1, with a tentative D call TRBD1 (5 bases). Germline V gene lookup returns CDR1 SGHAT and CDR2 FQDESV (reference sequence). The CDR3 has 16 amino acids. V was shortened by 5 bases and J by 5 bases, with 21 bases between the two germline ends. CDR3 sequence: CASSRPIQTVETEAFF. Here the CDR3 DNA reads TGTGCCAGCAGCCGCCCGATCCAGACAGTGGAGACTGAAGCTTTCTTT.

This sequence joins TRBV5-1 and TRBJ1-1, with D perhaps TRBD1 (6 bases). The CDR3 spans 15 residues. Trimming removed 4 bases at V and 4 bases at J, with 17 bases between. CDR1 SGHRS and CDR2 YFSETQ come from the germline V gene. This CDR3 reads CASSGGHTEVTEAFF. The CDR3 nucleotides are TGCGCCAGCAGCGGGGGACACACAGAGGTCACTGAAGCTTTCTTT. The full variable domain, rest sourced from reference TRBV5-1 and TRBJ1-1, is KAGVTQTPRYLIKTRGQQVTLSCSPISGHRSVSWYQQTPGQGLQFLFEYFSETQRNKGNFPGRFSGRQFSNSRSEMNVSTLELGDSALYLCASSGGHTEVTEAFFGQGTRLTVV.

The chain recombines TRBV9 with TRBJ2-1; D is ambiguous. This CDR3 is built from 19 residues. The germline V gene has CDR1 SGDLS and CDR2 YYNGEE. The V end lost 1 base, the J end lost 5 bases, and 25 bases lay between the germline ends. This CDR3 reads CASSVKAGGGELTNNEQFF. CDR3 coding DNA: TGTGCCAGCAGCGTAAAGGCCGGCGGCGGCGAGCTCACGAACAATGAGCAGTTCTTC. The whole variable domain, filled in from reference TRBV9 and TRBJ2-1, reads DSGVTQTPKHLITATGQRVTLRCSPRSGDLSVYWYQQSLDQGLQFLIQYYNGEERAKGNILERFSAQQFPDLHSELNLSSLELGDSALYFCASSVKAGGGELTNNEQFFGPGTRLTVL.

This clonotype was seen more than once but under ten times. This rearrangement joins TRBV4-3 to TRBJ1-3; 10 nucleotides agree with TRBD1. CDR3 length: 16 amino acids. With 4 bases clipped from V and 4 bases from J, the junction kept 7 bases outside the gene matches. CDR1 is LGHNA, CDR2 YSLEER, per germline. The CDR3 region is CASSLRQGADGNTIYF. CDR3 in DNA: TGCGCCAGCAGCCTCCGACAGGGGGCCGACGGAAACACCATATATTTT.

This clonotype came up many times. The CDR3 loop reads CASSYSTGNYGYTF. The DNA for the CDR3 is TGTGCCAGCAGTTACTCGACAGGGAACTATGGCTACACCTTC. The chain couples TRBV6-5 to TRBJ1-2; 7 bases are shared with TRBD1. Germline CDR1 MNHEY, CDR2 SVGAGI. The CDR3 totals 14 residues. V trimming: 0 bases; J trimming: 2 bases; junction bases outside the gene matches: 0.

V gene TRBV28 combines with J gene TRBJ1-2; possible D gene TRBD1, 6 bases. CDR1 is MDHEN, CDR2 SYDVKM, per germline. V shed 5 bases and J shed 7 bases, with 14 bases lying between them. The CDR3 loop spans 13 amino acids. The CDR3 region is CASSEGGLVGYTF. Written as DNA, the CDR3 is TGTGCCAGCAGTGAAGGGGGTCTGGTTGGCTACACCTTC.

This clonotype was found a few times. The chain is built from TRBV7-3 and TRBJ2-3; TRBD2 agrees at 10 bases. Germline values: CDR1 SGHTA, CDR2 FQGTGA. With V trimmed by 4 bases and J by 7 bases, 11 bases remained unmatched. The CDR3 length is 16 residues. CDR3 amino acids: CASSSGTSESLNTQYF. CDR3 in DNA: TGTGCCAGCAGCTCAGGGACTAGCGAAAGCCTTAATACGCAGTATTTT.

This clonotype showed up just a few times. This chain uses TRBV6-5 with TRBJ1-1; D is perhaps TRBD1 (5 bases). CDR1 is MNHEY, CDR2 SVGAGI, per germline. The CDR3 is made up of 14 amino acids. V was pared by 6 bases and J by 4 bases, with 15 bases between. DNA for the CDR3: TGTGCCAGCAGGAACTGGGGGGGGAGCACTGAAGCTTTCTTT. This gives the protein CASRNWGGSTEAFF.

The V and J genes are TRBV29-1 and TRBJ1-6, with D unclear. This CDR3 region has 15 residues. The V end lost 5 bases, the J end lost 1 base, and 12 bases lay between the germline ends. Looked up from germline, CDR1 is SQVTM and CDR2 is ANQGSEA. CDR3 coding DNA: TGCAGCGTTTCCCCCAACGGGTCCTATAATTCACCCCTCCACTTT. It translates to CSVSPNGSYNSPLHF.

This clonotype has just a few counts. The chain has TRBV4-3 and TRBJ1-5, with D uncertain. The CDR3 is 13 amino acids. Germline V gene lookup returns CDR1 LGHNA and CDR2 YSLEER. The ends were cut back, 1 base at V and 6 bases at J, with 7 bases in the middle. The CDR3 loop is CASSQVGGQPQHF. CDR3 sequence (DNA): TGCGCCAGCAGCCAAGTCGGAGGTCAGCCCCAGCATTTT.

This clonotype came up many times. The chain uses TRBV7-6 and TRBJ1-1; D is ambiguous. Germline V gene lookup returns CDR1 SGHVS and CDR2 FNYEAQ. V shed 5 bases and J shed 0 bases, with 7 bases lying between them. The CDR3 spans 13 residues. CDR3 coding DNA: TGTGCCAGCAGCACAAGTCTGAACACTGAAGCTTTCTTT. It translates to CASSTSLNTEAFF.

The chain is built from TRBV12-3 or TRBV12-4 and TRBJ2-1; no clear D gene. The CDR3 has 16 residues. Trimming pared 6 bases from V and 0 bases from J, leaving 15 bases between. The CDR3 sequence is CASSPTVGRSYNEQFF. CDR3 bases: TGTGCCAGCAGCCCCACAGTGGGTCGCTCCTACAATGAGCAGTTCTTC.

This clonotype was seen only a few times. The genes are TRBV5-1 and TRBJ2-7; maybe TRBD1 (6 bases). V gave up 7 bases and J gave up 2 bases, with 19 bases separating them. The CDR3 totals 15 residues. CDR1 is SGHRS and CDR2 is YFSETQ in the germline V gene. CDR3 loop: CASPLSGALTYEQYF. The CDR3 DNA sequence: TGCGCCAGCCCCCTCTCAGGGGCCCTGACCTACGAGCAGTACTTC.

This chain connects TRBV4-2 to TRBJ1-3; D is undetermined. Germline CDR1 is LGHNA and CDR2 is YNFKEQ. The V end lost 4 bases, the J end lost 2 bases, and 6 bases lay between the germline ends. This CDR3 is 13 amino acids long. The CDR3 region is CASSPPPGNTIYF. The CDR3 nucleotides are TGTGCCAGCAGCCCCCCCCCTGGAAACACCATATATTTT.

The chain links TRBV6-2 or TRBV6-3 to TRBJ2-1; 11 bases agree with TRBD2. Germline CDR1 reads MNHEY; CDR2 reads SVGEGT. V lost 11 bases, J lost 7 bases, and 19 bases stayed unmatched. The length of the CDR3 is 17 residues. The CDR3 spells CACPHRPTSGRNNEQFF. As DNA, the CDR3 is TGTGCCTGTCCCCACCGACCTACTAGCGGGAGAAATAATGAGCAGTTCTTC.

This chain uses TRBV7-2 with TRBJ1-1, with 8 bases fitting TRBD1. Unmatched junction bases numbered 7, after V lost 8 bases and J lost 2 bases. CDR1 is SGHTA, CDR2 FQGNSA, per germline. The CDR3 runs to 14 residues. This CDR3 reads CASAQGAENTEAFF. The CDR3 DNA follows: TGTGCCAGCGCCCAGGGGGCAGAAAACACTGAAGCTTTCTTT.

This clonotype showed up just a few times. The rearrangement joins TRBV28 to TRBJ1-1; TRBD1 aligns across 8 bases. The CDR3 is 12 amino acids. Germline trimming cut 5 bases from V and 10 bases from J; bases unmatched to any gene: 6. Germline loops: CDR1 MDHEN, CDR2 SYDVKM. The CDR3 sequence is CASSEPGQVAFF. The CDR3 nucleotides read TGTGCCAGCAGTGAACCGGGACAGGTAGCTTTCTTT.

CDR3 sequence: CASSLLAGEAGELFF. Here the CDR3 DNA reads TGTGCCAGCAGCTTGCTAGCGGGAGAGGCCGGGGAGCTGTTTTTT. V and J are TRBV5-6 and TRBJ2-2; 10 nucleotides agree with TRBD2. Germline trimming cut 1 base from V and 6 bases from J; bases unmatched to any gene: 3. CDR1 SGHDT and CDR2 YYEEEE come from the germline V gene. CDR3 length equals 15 residues.

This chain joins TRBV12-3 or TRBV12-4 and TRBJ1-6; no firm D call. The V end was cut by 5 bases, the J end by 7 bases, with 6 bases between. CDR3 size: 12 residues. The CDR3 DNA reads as TGTGCCAGCAGTATTGCGAATTCACCCCTCCACTTT. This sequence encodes CASSIANSPLHF.

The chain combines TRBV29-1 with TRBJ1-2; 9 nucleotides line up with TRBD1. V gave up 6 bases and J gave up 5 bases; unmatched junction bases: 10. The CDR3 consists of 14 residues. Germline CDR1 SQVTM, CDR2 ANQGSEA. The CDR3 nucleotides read TGCAGCGTGGTCACAGGGGGCGCAGCGTATGGCTACACCTTC. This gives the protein CSVVTGGAAYGYTF.

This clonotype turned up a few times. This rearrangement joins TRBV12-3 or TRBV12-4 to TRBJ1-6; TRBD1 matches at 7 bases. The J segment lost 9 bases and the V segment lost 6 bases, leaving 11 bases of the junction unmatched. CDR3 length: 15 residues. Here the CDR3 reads CASSRGNSFASPLHF. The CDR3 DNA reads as TGTGCCAGCAGCAGGGGGAATTCTTTTGCTTCACCCCTCCACTTT.

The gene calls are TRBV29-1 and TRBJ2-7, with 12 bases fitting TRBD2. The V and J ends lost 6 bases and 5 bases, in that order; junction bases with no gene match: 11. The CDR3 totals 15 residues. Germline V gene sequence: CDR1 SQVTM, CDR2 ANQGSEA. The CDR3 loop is CSVQTLAGGLHEQYF. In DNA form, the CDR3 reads TGCAGCGTCCAAACCCTAGCGGGAGGGCTCCACGAGCAGTACTTC.

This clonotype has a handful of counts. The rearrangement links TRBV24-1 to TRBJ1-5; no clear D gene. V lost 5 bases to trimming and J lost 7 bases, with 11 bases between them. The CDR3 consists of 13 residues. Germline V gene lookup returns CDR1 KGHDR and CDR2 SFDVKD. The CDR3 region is CATSAGLGQPQHF. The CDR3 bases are TGTGCCACCAGTGCCGGGCTGGGACAGCCCCAGCATTTT.

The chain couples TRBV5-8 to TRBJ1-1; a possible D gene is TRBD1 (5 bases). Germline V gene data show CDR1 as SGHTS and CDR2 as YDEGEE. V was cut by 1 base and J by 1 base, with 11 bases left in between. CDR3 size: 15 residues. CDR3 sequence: CASSLYAGRNTEAFF. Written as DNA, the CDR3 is TGTGCCAGCAGCTTGTATGCAGGGAGGAACACTGAAGCTTTCTTT.

CDR3 bases: TGTGCCAGTAGTCGGAAGAGCGCTTACGAGCAGTACTTC. The encoded protein is CASSRKSAYEQYF. V usage is TRBV19 and J usage is TRBJ2-7, with no clear D. CDR3 size: 13 residues. Trimming cost V 5 bases and J 4 bases, with 12 bases left between them. Germline V gene data show CDR1 as LNHDA and CDR2 as SQIVND (reference sequence). The full variable domain, with the rest looked up from reference TRBV19 and TRBJ2-7, is DGGITQSPKYLFRKEGQNVTLSCEQNLNHDAMYWYRQDPGQGLRLIYYSQIVNDFQKGDIAEGYSVSREKKESFPLTVTSAQKNPTAFYLCASSRKSAYEQYFGPGTRLTVT.

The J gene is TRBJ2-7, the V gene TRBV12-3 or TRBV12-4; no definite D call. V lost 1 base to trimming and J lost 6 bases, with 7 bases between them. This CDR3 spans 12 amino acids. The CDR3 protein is CASSLVLSEQYF. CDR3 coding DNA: TGTGCCAGCAGTTTAGTTTTGAGCGAGCAGTACTTC.